This T cell receptor (beta chain) was observed in a study of blood T cell repertoires in COVID-19. Across the study: Sources were T cells, B-cell-depleted T cells, or PBMCs; the material itself was cDNA or gDNA.

In germline, CDR1 is SGHTA, CDR2 FQGTGA. The V and J ends lost 5 bases and 10 bases, in that order; junction bases with no gene match: 11. The CDR3 covers 14 residues. Assay: immunoSEQ multiplex PCR; the TCRdb copy retains only in-frame clones and omits some. The sample carries 26,000 or so clones, 92% recorded once. The sequenced material came from peripheral blood. The chain couples TRBV7-3 to TRBJ2-3; 8 bases match TRBD1. The TCR was taken from a human donor in a cohort sampled during active COVID-19. The CDR3 sequence is CASSPHSGTGAQYF. DNA of the CDR3: TGTGCCAGCAGCCCCCACTCCGGGACAGGTGCGCAGTATTTT. The entire variable domain, with the rest obtained from reference TRBV7-3 and TRBJ2-3, is as follows: GAGVSQTPSNKVTEKGKYVELRCDPISGHTALYWYRQSLGQGPEFLIYFQGTGAADDSGLPNDRFFAVRPEGSVSTLKIQRTERGDSAVYLCASSPHSGTGAQYFGPGTRLTVL.